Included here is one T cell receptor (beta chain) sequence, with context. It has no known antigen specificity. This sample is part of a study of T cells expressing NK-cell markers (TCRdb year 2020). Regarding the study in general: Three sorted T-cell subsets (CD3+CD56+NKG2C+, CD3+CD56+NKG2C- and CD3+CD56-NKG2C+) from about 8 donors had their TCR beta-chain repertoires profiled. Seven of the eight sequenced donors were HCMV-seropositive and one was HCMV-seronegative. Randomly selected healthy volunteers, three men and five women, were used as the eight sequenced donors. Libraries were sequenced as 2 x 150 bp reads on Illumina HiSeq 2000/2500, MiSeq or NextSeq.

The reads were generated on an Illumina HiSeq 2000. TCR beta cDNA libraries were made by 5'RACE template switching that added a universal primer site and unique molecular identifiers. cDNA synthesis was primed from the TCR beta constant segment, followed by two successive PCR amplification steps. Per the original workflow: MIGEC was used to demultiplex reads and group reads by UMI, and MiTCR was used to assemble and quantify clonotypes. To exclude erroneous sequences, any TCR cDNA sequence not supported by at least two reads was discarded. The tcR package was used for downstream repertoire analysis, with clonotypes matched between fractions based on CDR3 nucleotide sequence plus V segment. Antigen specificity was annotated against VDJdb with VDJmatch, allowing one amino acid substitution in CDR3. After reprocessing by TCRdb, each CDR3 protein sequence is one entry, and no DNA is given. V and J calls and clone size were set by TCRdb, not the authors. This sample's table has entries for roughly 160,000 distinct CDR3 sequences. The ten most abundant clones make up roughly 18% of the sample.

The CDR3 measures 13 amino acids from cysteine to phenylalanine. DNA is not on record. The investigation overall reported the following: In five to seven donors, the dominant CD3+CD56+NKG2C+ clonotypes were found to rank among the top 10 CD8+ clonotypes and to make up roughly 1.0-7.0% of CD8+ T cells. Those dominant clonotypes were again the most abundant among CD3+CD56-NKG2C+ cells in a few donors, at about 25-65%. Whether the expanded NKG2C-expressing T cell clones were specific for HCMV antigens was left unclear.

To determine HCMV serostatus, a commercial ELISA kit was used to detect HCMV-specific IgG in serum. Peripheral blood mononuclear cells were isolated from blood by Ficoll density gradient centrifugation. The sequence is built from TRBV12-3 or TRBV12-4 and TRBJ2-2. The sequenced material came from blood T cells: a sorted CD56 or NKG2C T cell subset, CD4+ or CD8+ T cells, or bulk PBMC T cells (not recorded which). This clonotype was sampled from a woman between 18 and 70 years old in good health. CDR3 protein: CASRNMNTGELFF.